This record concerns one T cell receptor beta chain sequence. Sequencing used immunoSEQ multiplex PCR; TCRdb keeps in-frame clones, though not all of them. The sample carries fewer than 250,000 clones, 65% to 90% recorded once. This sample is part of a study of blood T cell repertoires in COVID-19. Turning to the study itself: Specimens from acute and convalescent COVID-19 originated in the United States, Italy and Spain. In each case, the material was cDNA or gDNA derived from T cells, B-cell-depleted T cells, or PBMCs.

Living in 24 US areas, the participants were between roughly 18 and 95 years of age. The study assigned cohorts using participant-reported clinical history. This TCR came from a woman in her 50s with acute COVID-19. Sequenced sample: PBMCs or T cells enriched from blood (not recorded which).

As DNA, the CDR3 is TGTGCCAGTAGTATAAGATCGGTGAGTGGAGGGACAGATACGCAGTATTTT. Protein sequence: CASSIRSVSGGTDTQYF. The chain combines TRBV19 with TRBJ2-3; D may be TRBD2 (6 bases). V lost 2 bases, J lost 3 bases, and 18 bases lay in between. The CDR3 is 17 residues long. Germline V gene lookup returns CDR1 LNHDA and CDR2 SQIVND (reference sequence).